One sample yielded the 26 T cell receptor beta chains listed below, sequenced in a study of T cell repertoires in cytomegalovirus infection. TCRdb called the reads again in MiXCR, with one record for every CDR3 protein. The sample consists of approximately 320,000 distinct CDR3 sequences, roughly 9.5% of them appearing once. The sample consisted of PBMCs. Source of these receptors: a human donor in good health (CMV status not recorded). Some clones in this sample may be carry-over from other donors' samples.

The chain joins TRBV6-2 or TRBV6-3 to TRBJ2-2; 9 bases are shared with TRBD1. CDR1 is MNHEY, CDR2 SVGEGT, per germline. The trim removed 6 bases at V and 2 bases at J, leaving 10 bases unmatched. The CDR3 extends over 17 amino acids. The CDR3 nucleotides read TGTGCCAGCAGACGACCGGGACAGGGCGCCAACACCGGGGAGCTGTTTTTT. Translating gives CASRRPGQGANTGELFF.

In DNA form, the CDR3 reads TGTGCCAGCAGCCCCGGTCAGGGGCGAACAGCTAACTATGGCTACACCTTC. This sequence encodes CASSPGQGRTANYGYTF. This rearrangement joins TRBV11-2 to TRBJ1-2, with a weak D call TRBD1 (6 bases). Trimming pared 5 bases from V and 0 bases from J, leaving 19 bases between. Germline V gene lookup returns CDR1 SGHAT and CDR2 FQNNGV. The CDR3 runs to 17 residues.

This clonotype was detected ten times or more. The V call is TRBV7-2, the J call TRBJ2-3, with 12 bases that match TRBD1. The CDR3 is 17 residues long. Germline trimming cut 5 bases from V and 9 bases from J; bases unmatched to any gene: 15. Germline V lookup: CDR1 SGHTA, CDR2 FQGNSA. CDR3 bases: TGTGCCAGCAGCAATTCTGGATCCGGGACAGGGGGCAGAACGCAGTATTTT. It translates to CASSNSGSGTGGRTQYF.

This clonotype was seen many times. V is TRBV6-6 and J is TRBJ1-6; no firm D call. Trimming shortened V by 5 bases and J by 7 bases, and 12 bases separated the two germline ends. The germline gives CDR1 MNHNY, CDR2 SVGAGI (reference sequence). The CDR3 runs to 14 residues. DNA of the CDR3: TGTGCCAGCAGTCTCGGGATTAAGAATTCACCCCTCCACTTT. Translated, it gives CASSLGIKNSPLHF.

This clonotype was detected ten times or more. The chain joins TRBV5-5 to TRBJ2-7; TRBD1 might be the D (6 bases). V lost 0 bases to trimming and J lost 6 bases, with 13 bases between them. The CDR3 covers 14 residues. Looked up from germline, CDR1 is SGHKS and CDR2 is YYEKEE (reference sequence). CDR3 bases: TGTGCCAGCAGCTTGGCCGTCAGGGGTACCGAGCAGTACTTC. Encoded protein: CASSLAVRGTEQYF.

This clonotype came up many times. The CDR3 reads CASSYPQGANQETQYF. CDR3 in DNA: TGTGCCAGCAGTTATCCACAGGGGGCGAACCAAGAGACCCAGTACTTC. The rearrangement uses TRBV6-2 or TRBV6-3 and TRBJ2-5, with 9 bases fitting TRBD1. This CDR3 contains 16 residues. V gave up 3 bases and J gave up 0 bases; unmatched junction bases: 5. CDR1 MNHEY and CDR2 SVGEGT come from the germline V gene.

V and J are TRBV6-1 and TRBJ2-2, with D uncertain. Between the trimmed V and J ends, which lost 1 base and 8 bases, there was a span of 5 bases. CDR1 and CDR2 from the germline V gene are MNHNS and SASEGT. The CDR3 totals 12 residues. The CDR3 nucleotides are TGTGCCAGCAGTGAAGTTGGGGGGGAGCTGTTTTTT. Amino acids: CASSEVGGELFF.

The chain recombines TRBV27 with TRBJ1-4; D ambiguous. V was shortened by 4 bases and J by 0 bases, with 6 bases between the two germline ends. This CDR3 has 14 residues. Germline V lookup: CDR1 MNHEY, CDR2 SMNVEV (reference sequence). The CDR3 DNA reads as TGTGCCAGCAGTTCGTGGGCAACTAATGAAAAACTGTTTTTT. This encodes CASSSWATNEKLFF. Drawing the rest from reference TRBV27 and TRBJ1-4, the complete variable domain is EAQVTQNPRYLITVTGKKLTVTCSQNMNHEYMSWYRQDPGLGLRQIYYSMNVEVTDKGDVPEGYKVSRKEKRNFPLILESPSPNQTSLYFCASSSWATNEKLFFGSGTQLSVL.

For this clonotype: A much larger clone is a single base away; this may be a read error. The V and J genes are TRBV25-1 and TRBJ1-1; no definite D call. V lost 7 bases, J lost 0 bases, and 9 bases lay in between. Germline values: CDR1 MGHDK, CDR2 SYGVNS. The CDR3 runs to 13 residues. The CDR3 DNA is TGTGCCAGCAACTTAGGTATGAACACTGAAGCTTTCTTT. This codes for CASNLGMNTEAFF.

The genes are TRBV19 and TRBJ2-3, with TRBD1 matching over 7 bases. This CDR3 contains 16 residues. V trimming: 6 bases; J trimming: 8 bases; junction bases outside the gene matches: 17. Germline CDR1 LNHDA, CDR2 SQIVND (reference sequence). CDR3 sequence reads: CASRSGTELSRGTQYF. CDR3 nucleotides: TGTGCCAGTAGATCCGGGACAGAGTTAAGCAGGGGTACGCAGTATTTT. Combining the CDR3 with reference TRBV19 and TRBJ2-3 gives the whole variable domain DGGITQSPKYLFRKEGQNVTLSCEQNLNHDAMYWYRQDPGQGLRLIYYSQIVNDFQKGDIAEGYSVSREKKESFPLTVTSAQKNPTAFYLCASRSGTELSRGTQYFGPGTRLTVL.

This clonotype appeared many times. The chain joins TRBV7-8 to TRBJ2-2, with D uncertain. Trimming removed 8 bases from V and 5 bases from J, with 9 bases in between. The germline CDR1 and CDR2 sequences are SGHVS and FQNEAQ. The CDR3 length is 12 residues. CDR3 amino acids: CASSSGTGELFF. DNA of the CDR3: TGTGCCAGCTCGTCAGGAACCGGGGAGCTGTTTTTT. Supplemented by reference TRBV7-8 and TRBJ2-2, the full variable domain reads GAGVSQSPRYKVAKRGQDVALRCDPISGHVSLFWYQQALGQGPEFLTYFQNEAQLDKSGLPSDRFFAERPEGSVSTLKIQRTQQEDSAVYLCASSSGTGELFFGEGSRLTVL.

This clonotype is a singleton in its sample. A single base separates this from a much larger clone, so it may be a read error. The chain has TRBV7-2 and TRBJ1-2; D perhaps matches TRBD1 (6 bases). The germline gives CDR1 SGHTA, CDR2 FQGNSA. The CDR3 loop spans 16 amino acids. CDR3 DNA: TGTGCCAGCAGCGCTTTCACCTTAAGGGGGGGCTATGGCCACACCTTC. It translates to CASSAFTLRGGYGHTF.

The chain employs TRBV5-4 and TRBJ1-2; D uncertain. Germline CDR1 SGHNT, CDR2 YYREEE (reference sequence). V lost 0 bases to trimming and J lost 0 bases, with 15 bases between them. The CDR3 sequence is 17 residues long. CDR3 residues: CASSLEESEQTNYGYTF. The CDR3 bases are TGTGCCAGCAGCTTGGAAGAGAGCGAGCAAACTAACTATGGCTACACCTTC.

This clonotype occurred many times. This chain joins TRBV7-2 and TRBJ1-1; weak D call: TRBD1 (5 bases). From germline, CDR1 is SGHTA and CDR2 FQGNSA. V lost 7 bases and J lost 5, with 23 bases in between. This CDR3 comprises 16 residues. The CDR3 DNA is TGTGCCAGCACTATGGGGGGTCATAGGGTGGGTACTGAAGCTTTCTTT. Amino acid sequence: CASTMGGHRVGTEAFF.

This clonotype was counted ten times or more. This chain connects TRBV12-3 or TRBV12-4 to TRBJ2-3; 7 bases match TRBD2. This CDR3 spans 14 amino acids. With V trimmed by 5 bases and J by 6 bases, 8 bases remained unmatched. As DNA, the CDR3 is TGTGCCAGCAGTCCGCGACTAGCCTTGGATACGCAGTATTTT. Translated: CASSPRLALDTQYF.

This clonotype was counted once. The V gene is TRBV6-5, the J gene TRBJ1-2; D is possibly TRBD1 (5 bases). V lost 6 bases, J lost 4 bases, and 15 bases lay in between. The CDR3 spans 14 residues. The germline V gene has CDR1 MNHEY and CDR2 SVGAGI. CDR3 bases: TGTGCCAGCAGCCCAGACAGCTGGAGCTATGGCTACACCTTC. Encoded protein: CASSPDSWSYGYTF.

This clonotype was recorded at least ten times. The chain has TRBV20-1 and TRBJ2-4, with 8 bases that match TRBD1. Looked up from germline, CDR1 is DFQATT and CDR2 is SNEGSKA (reference sequence). The trim removed 5 bases at V and 0 bases at J, leaving 6 bases unmatched. The CDR3 has 15 residues. DNA of the CDR3: TGCAGTGCTCCAGGGGGCGCACGAGCCAAAAACATTCAGTACTTC. It encodes CSAPGGARAKNIQYF.

This clonotype has only a few counts. Here the CDR3 DNA reads TGCAGTGCTAGAGACCGGGACCCAATTTCAAATCAGCCCCAGCATTTT. Its translation is CSARDRDPISNQPQHF. The V gene is TRBV20-1, the J gene TRBJ1-5; D may be TRBD1 (5 bases). Per germline, CDR1 DFQATT and CDR2 SNEGSKA (reference sequence). V gave up 0 bases and J gave up 4 bases, with 16 bases separating them. This CDR3 has 16 amino acids.

This clonotype was counted many times. The genes are TRBV7-2 and TRBJ2-2, with no clear D. This CDR3 contains 12 residues. V shed 4 bases and J shed 1 base, with 1 base lying between them. Per germline, CDR1 SGHTA and CDR2 FQGNSA. CDR3 protein: CASSWNTGELFF. In nucleotides, the CDR3 is TGTGCCAGCAGCTGGAACACCGGGGAGCTGTTTTTT.

V usage is TRBV2 and J usage is TRBJ2-7, with D unclear. Per the germline V gene, CDR1 is SNHLY and CDR2 is FYNNEI. The CDR3 loop spans 14 amino acids. Trimming removed 1 base from V and 3 bases from J, with 10 bases in between. The CDR3 region is CASSEVSVIYEQYF. The CDR3 nucleotides are TGTGCCAGCAGTGAAGTATCAGTTATCTACGAGCAGTACTTC. Variable domain in full (rest from reference TRBV2 and TRBJ2-7): EPEVTQTPSHQVTQMGQEVILRCVPISNHLYFYWYRQILGQKVEFLVSFYNNEISEKSEIFDDQFSVERPDGSNFTLKIRSTKLEDSAMYFCASSEVSVIYEQYFGPGTRLTVT.

The J gene is TRBJ2-1, the V gene TRBV12-3 or TRBV12-4, with 14 nucleotides matching TRBD2. The CDR3 contains 15 residues. V trimming: 3 bases; J trimming: 7 bases; junction bases outside the gene matches: 2. In DNA form, the CDR3 reads TGTGCCAGCAGTTTCCGGACTAGCGGGGGGAATGAGCAGTTCTTC. It specifies CASSFRTSGGNEQFF.

In this sample, this clonotype turned up a few times. CDR3 region: CASSLVPGYETQYF. CDR3 bases: TGTGCCAGCAGCTTAGTCCCAGGATACGAGACCCAGTACTTC. This sequence joins TRBV7-2 and TRBJ2-5; D not certain. This CDR3 contains 14 residues. Trimming took off 1 base at V and 5 bases at J, with 11 bases between the two ends. Germline CDR1 SGHTA, CDR2 FQGNSA.

Many counts were recorded for this clonotype. J is TRBJ1-1 and V is TRBV7-2; D is uncertain. Germline V gene lookup returns CDR1 SGHTA and CDR2 FQGNSA. V dropped 0 bases and J dropped 10 bases, with 15 bases sitting between them. CDR3 length equals 14 residues. CDR3 in amino acids: CASSLAVTGGLAFF. The CDR3 DNA is TGTGCCAGCAGCTTAGCGGTTACGGGTGGGTTAGCTTTCTTT.

This sequence joins TRBV29-1 and TRBJ1-2, with a weak D call TRBD1 (5 bases). This CDR3 region has 13 residues. Germline V gene data show CDR1 as SQVTM and CDR2 as ANQGSEA. V shed 3 bases and J shed 4 bases, with 12 bases lying between them. The CDR3 DNA is TGCAGCGTTGATCGGGGACCCCTCTATGGCTACACCTTC. It is translated as CSVDRGPLYGYTF.

This clonotype was counted at least ten times. The chain uses TRBV28 and TRBJ1-5; D might be TRBD1 (5 bases). The V end was cut by 10 bases, the J end by 3 bases, with 16 bases between. Germline assignment: CDR1 MDHEN and CDR2 SYDVKM. This CDR3 region has 14 residues. CDR3 region: CATHRLGPNQPQHF. CDR3 coding DNA: TGTGCCACTCACAGGCTCGGCCCCAATCAGCCCCAGCATTTT.

In its sample, this clonotype was seen a few times. The chain uses TRBV7-9 and TRBJ2-1; D is ambiguous. The CDR3 contains 12 residues. The ends were cut back, 5 bases at V and 9 bases at J, with 11 bases in the middle. In germline, CDR1 is SEHNR, CDR2 FQNEAQ (reference sequence). The CDR3 loop reads CASSPVPGEQFF. The CDR3, as DNA: TGTGCCAGCAGCCCCGTGCCGGGTGAGCAGTTCTTC.